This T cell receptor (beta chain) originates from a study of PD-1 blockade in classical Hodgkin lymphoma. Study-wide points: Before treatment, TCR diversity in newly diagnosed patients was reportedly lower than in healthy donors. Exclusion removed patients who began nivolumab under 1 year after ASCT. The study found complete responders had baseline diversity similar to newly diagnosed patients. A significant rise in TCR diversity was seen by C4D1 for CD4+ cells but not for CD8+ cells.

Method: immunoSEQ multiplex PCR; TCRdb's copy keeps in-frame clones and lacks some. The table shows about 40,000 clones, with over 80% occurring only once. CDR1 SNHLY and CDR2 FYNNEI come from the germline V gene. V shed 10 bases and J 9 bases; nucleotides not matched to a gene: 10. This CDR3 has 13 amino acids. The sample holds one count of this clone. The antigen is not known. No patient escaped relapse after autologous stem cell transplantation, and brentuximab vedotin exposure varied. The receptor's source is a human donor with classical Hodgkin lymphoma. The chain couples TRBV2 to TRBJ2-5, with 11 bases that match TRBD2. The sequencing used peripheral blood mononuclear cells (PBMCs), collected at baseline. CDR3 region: CATRLAGSMAQYF. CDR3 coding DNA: TGTGCCACTAGACTAGCGGGGAGTATGGCCCAGTACTTC.